A single sample is the source of the 17 T cell receptor beta chains below, sequenced in a study of beta chain features in type 1 diabetes. As every portion of the isolated RNA was reverse transcribed, the sequencing read expressed TCRB transcripts. Using immunoSEQ multiplex PCR, the repertoire was profiled, and TCRdb retains in-frame clones only, with some absent. This sample has some 240,000 clones; 16% occur once, and the top ten carry approximately 0.081%. Notes on the study in general: Among patients with Type 1 diabetes, TCRB CDR3s were moderately but significantly shorter in every one of the four CD4+ subsets.

No antigen has been identified for these receptors. Sequenced input: naive CD4+ T cells from blood. All receptors come from a man under 40 with type 1 diabetes.

The J gene is TRBJ1-2, the V gene TRBV15, with D possibly matching TRBD1 (5 bases). V was shortened by 9 bases and J by 2 bases, with 19 bases between the two germline ends. This CDR3 has 15 amino acids. Germline lookup yields CDR1 LNHNV and CDR2 YYDKDF (reference sequence). The CDR3 is CATRSPGRTNYGYTF. In DNA, the CDR3 is TGTGCCACTAGGAGCCCGGGCAGGACAAACTATGGCTACACCTTC.

The V call is TRBV4-1, the J call TRBJ2-3, with 9 nucleotides matching TRBD2. The CDR3 totals 14 residues. Germline CDR1 and CDR2: MGHRA and YSYEKL. The trim removed 5 bases at V and 6 bases at J, leaving 6 bases unmatched. CDR3 sequence (DNA): TGCGCCAGCAGCGGTAGCGGGAGTTTGGATACGCAGTATTTT. It yields the protein CASSGSGSLDTQYF.

This clone was seen only a few times. V usage is TRBV18 and J usage is TRBJ2-2; TRBD2 is a possible D gene (6 bases). The V gene lost 2 bases and the J gene lost 5 bases, with 12 bases spanning the gap. CDR3 size: 15 residues. In germline, CDR1 is KGHSH, CDR2 LQKENI. CDR3 coding DNA: TGTGCCAGCTCACCAAGGCAGGAGGGGACCGGGGAGCTGTTTTTT. Protein: CASSPRQEGTGELFF.

The chain combines TRBV2 with TRBJ2-3; no reliable D call. Deletions cut 1 base from V and 1 base from J, with 15 bases between. This CDR3 has 17 residues. The V gene's germline CDR1 is SNHLY and CDR2 FYNNEI. CDR3 bases: TGTGCCAGCAGTGAAGAGGGCAGCGTCATAGGCACAGATACGCAGTATTTT. It yields the protein CASSEEGSVIGTDTQYF.

In its sample, this clone was seen a few times. The chain uses TRBV30 and TRBJ2-1, with D possibly TRBD2 on 6 matching bases. CDR1 and CDR2 from the germline V gene are GTSNPN and SVGIG (reference sequence). V shed 0 bases and J shed 0 bases, with 12 bases lying between them. The CDR3 has 16 residues. The CDR3 coding sequence is TGTGCCTGGAGTGTGTGGGCGGGGATCTCCTACAATGAGCAGTTCTTC. Translation: CAWSVWAGISYNEQFF.

This chain connects TRBV9 to TRBJ2-2, with D perhaps matching TRBD2 (6 bases). The CDR3 contains 16 residues. The germline V gene encodes CDR1 SGDLS and CDR2 YYNGEE. Trimming left V 1 base short and J 0 bases short, with 10 bases between. This CDR3 is CASSVSSAANTGELFF. Written as DNA, the CDR3 is TGTGCCAGCAGCGTATCTAGCGCGGCGAACACCGGGGAGCTGTTTTTT.

The J gene is TRBJ2-4, the V gene TRBV30; D gene ambiguous. This CDR3 spans 13 amino acids. Trimming took 1 base from V and 1 from J, leaving 5 bases between them. CDR1 GTSNPN and CDR2 SVGIG come from the germline V gene (reference sequence). The CDR3 sequence is CAWSGSAKNIQYF. Here the CDR3 DNA reads TGTGCCTGGAGTGGTTCGGCCAAAAACATTCAGTACTTC.

The chain carries TRBV28 and TRBJ1-5, with TRBD1 identical over 7 bases. This CDR3 has 13 amino acids. The trim removed 6 bases at V and 3 bases at J, leaving 2 bases unmatched. Per the germline V gene, CDR1 is MDHEN and CDR2 is SYDVKM. The DNA of the CDR3 is TGTGCCAGCAGGGGACAGTTCAATCAGCCCCAGCATTTT. Amino acids: CASRGQFNQPQHF.

In its sample, this clone was seen a few times. The chain couples TRBV7-3 to TRBJ2-7, with 8 bases identical to TRBD2. Per the germline V gene, CDR1 is SGHTA and CDR2 is FQGTGA. The J segment lost 2 bases and the V segment lost 5 bases, leaving 8 bases of the junction unmatched. The CDR3 length is 15 residues. CDR3 nucleotides: TGTGCCAGCAGCCCTTCGGCGGGAGGACCCTACGAGCAGTACTTC. It translates to CASSPSAGGPYEQYF.

CDR3 loop: CAWSVGGVATEAFF. DNA of the CDR3: TGTGCCTGGAGTGTCGGAGGGGTAGCCACTGAAGCTTTCTTT. The chain recombines TRBV30 with TRBJ1-1; weak D call: TRBD1 (5 bases). The CDR3 is made up of 14 amino acids. CDR1 and CDR2 (germline): GTSNPN, SVGIG (reference sequence). Between the trimmed V and J ends, which lost 0 bases and 4 bases, there was a span of 12 bases.

The chain is built from TRBV10-3 and TRBJ2-7; 7 bases map to TRBD2. V trimming: 0 bases; J trimming: 4 bases; junction bases outside the gene matches: 0. CDR3 length equals 13 residues. Looked up from germline, CDR1 is ENHRY and CDR2 is SYGVKD. This CDR3 is CAISESGRYEQYF. The CDR3 nucleotides are TGTGCCATCAGTGAGTCCGGGAGGTACGAGCAGTACTTC.

With respect to this clone: This CDR3 is also generated by other DNA sequences in the sample. The CDR3 nucleotides are TGTGCCACCAGCAGAGACCGGGGTGGCTACACCTTC. It yields the protein CATSRDRGGYTF. The rearrangement joins TRBV15 to TRBJ1-2, with D unclear. V was cut by 0 bases and J by 7 bases, with 6 bases left in between. The germline gives CDR1 LNHNV, CDR2 YYDKDF (reference sequence). The CDR3 totals 12 residues.

This clone has only a few counts. The gene calls are TRBV28 and TRBJ2-7, with D possibly matching TRBD1 (5 bases). From germline, CDR1 is MDHEN and CDR2 SYDVKM. The CDR3 runs to 12 residues. Trimming cost V 6 bases and J 3 bases, with 9 bases left between them. The CDR3: CASRATVYEQYF. CDR3 in DNA: TGTGCCAGCAGGGCGACAGTCTACGAGCAGTACTTC.

On this clone: The sample holds other DNA sequences that translate to the same CDR3. The chain employs TRBV18 and TRBJ2-5, with D possibly being TRBD2 (6 bases). CDR1 is KGHSH and CDR2 is LQKENI in the germline V gene. This CDR3 contains 13 residues. The V end was cut by 0 bases, the J end by 4 bases, with 6 bases between. The DNA for the CDR3 is TGTGCCAGCTCACCACCGGGACTAGAGACCCAGTACTTC. Encoded protein: CASSPPGLETQYF.

This clone was seen only a few times. The V and J genes are TRBV4-2 and TRBJ1-1; 12 bases are a match to TRBD1. Unmatched junction bases numbered 13, after V lost 4 bases and J lost 7 bases. CDR1 and CDR2 (germline): LGHNA, YNFKEQ. CDR3 length: 17 amino acids. This CDR3 reads CASSLRRDRGPRNEAFF. As DNA, the CDR3 is TGTGCCAGCAGCCTCCGAAGGGACAGGGGGCCTCGAAATGAAGCTTTCTTT.

The gene calls are TRBV28 and TRBJ2-3; perhaps TRBD2 as D (5 bases). The CDR3 sequence is 14 residues long. CDR1 is MDHEN, CDR2 SYDVKM, per germline. V lost 1 base and J 5 bases, leaving 10 bases between the germline ends. In nucleotides, the CDR3 is TGTGCCAGCAGTTTATCACAAGGAGGAGATACGCAGTATTTT. This sequence encodes CASSLSQGGDTQYF.

The rearrangement uses TRBV9 and TRBJ1-1; the D is unclear. The V end was cut by 2 bases, the J end by 1 base, with 6 bases between. Germline values: CDR1 SGDLS, CDR2 YYNGEE. CDR3 length equals 13 residues. This chain's CDR3 is CASSVLGNTEAFF. DNA for the CDR3: TGTGCCAGCAGCGTGTTGGGGAACACTGAAGCTTTCTTT.